These T cell receptor beta chains were read from a single sample in a study of response to subunit inactivated influenza vaccine. From the RT-PCR reads, TCRdb called clonotypes with MiXCR, one entry per CDR3 protein. The table has 540,000 or so distinct CDR3 sequences, roughly 13% seen once. Source: PBMCs from blood, taken around seven weeks after vaccination. All receptors derive from a middle-aged man who received an inactivated influenza vaccine. Each CDR3 is given with its conserved first and last residue. The order of the fields is V gene, J gene, clone size, D gene, CDR3 protein, CDR3 DNA. A D gene is named only where the DNA matches it firmly. Some rows mark clone size as missing; the rest say once, few, many or name a class of expanded clone.

TRBV12-3/TRBV12-4	TRBJ2-7	many	.	CASSLGSVSYEQYF	TGTGCCAGCAGTTTAGGGAGCGTCTCCTACGAGCAGTACTTC
TRBV13	TRBJ2-2	few	TRBD2	CASSAGTSGIFANTGELFF	TGTGCCAGCAGCGCCGGGACTAGCGGGATATTCGCGAACACCGGGGAGCTGTTTTTT
TRBV25-1	TRBJ2-5	few	.	CASRLGETQYF	TGTGCCAGCCGCCTCGGGGAGACCCAGTACTTC
TRBV2	TRBJ1-5	few	TRBD1	CASSEQGTGNQPQHF	TGTGCCAGCAGTGAGCAGGGGACAGGCAATCAGCCCCAGCATTTT
TRBV10-3	TRBJ1-4	many	TRBD1	CAIRGQGDEKLFF	TGTGCCATCCGGGGACAGGGGGATGAAAAACTGTTTTTT
TRBV6-1	TRBJ1-6	.	.	CASREGTFNSPLHF	TGTGCCAGCAGGGAGGGGACGTTTAATTCACCCCTCCACTTT
TRBV5-1	TRBJ2-3	.	.	CASKRPHGGVTDTQYF	TGCGCCAGCAAACGACCCCACGGGGGTGTAACAGATACGCAGTATTTT
TRBV7-3	TRBJ2-1	.	TRBD1	CASSPGDREHDEQFF	TGTGCCAGCAGCCCCGGGGACAGGGAACATGATGAGCAGTTCTTC
TRBV2	TRBJ2-7	few	TRBD1	CASSVADRGPYEQYF	TGTGCCAGCAGTGTAGCGGACAGGGGTCCCTACGAGCAGTACTTC
TRBV20-1	TRBJ1-5	.	.	CSVAQGSNQPQHF	TGCAGTGTTGCGCAGGGGAGCAATCAGCCCCAGCATTTT
TRBV6-2/TRBV6-3	TRBJ2-2	.	TRBD1	CASTQRNRGYTGELFF	TGTGCCAGCACCCAAAGGAACAGGGGGTACACCGGGGAGCTGTTTTTT
TRBV28	TRBJ2-2	.	.	CASSLLYTKGTGELFF	TGTGCCAGCAGTTTATTGTACACAAAAGGCACCGGGGAGCTGTTTTTT
TRBV12-3/TRBV12-4	TRBJ2-2	.	TRBD1	CASSPGDRDSGELFF	TGTGCCAGCAGTCCCGGGGACAGGGATTCCGGGGAGCTGTTTTTT
TRBV6-1	TRBJ1-1	few	.	CASHAAGRGNTEAFF	TGTGCCAGCCACGCGGCTGGGAGGGGAAACACTGAAGCTTTCTTT
TRBV21-1	TRBJ1-2	few	.	CASSKEEEPRYTF	TGTGCCAGCAGCAAAGAAGAGGAGCCGCGCTACACCTTC
TRBV20-1	TRBJ1-5	many	.	CSARGQGDYQPQHF	TGCAGTGCTAGAGGTCAGGGCGACTATCAGCCCCAGCATTTT
TRBV20-1	TRBJ2-5	few	.	CSAGPGGRRKETQYF	TGCAGTGCTGGACCCGGGGGGCGAAGAAAGGAGACCCAGTACTTC
TRBV6-1	TRBJ1-4	.	.	CARFIDFNEKLFF	TGTGCCAGGTTCATAGACTTTAATGAAAAACTGTTTTTT
TRBV30	TRBJ2-7	.	.	CAWSVVVGEQYF	TGTGCCTGGAGTGTAGTGGTGGGGGAGCAGTACTTC
TRBV10-3	TRBJ2-7	many	TRBD1	CAIQGQGAYEQYF	TGTGCCATCCAGGGACAGGGGGCTTACGAGCAGTACTTC
TRBV27	TRBJ2-3	.	TRBD2	CASSLSRGGTDTQYF	TGTGCCAGCAGTTTATCACGGGGGGGCACAGATACGCAGTATTTT
TRBV6-5	TRBJ1-2	.	.	CASSSTGPKGGYTF	TGTGCCAGCAGTTCTACCGGGCCTAAGGGTGGCTACACCTTC
TRBV5-6	TRBJ1-5	few	TRBD1	CASSLRDRDKQPQHF	TGTGCCAGCAGCTTGCGGGACAGGGATAAACAGCCCCAGCATTTT
TRBV5-1	TRBJ2-1	.	.	CASSLAGQNYNEQFF	TGCGCCAGCAGCTTGGCCGGTCAGAACTACAATGAGCAGTTCTTC
TRBV11-2	TRBJ2-1	few	TRBD2	CASSSPRTSGTSYNEQFF	TGTGCCAGCAGCTCCCCCCGGACTAGCGGGACATCCTACAATGAGCAGTTCTTC
TRBV20-1	TRBJ2-3	few	TRBD2	CSARPRGGPDTQYF	TGCAGTGCTAGACCCCGCGGGGGGCCAGATACGCAGTATTTT
TRBV12-3/TRBV12-4	TRBJ2-1	.	.	CASSPYDRPSYNEQFF	TGTGCCAGCAGCCCTTACGACAGGCCCTCCTACAATGAGCAGTTCTTC
TRBV6-6	TRBJ2-5	few	.	CASRRREETQYF	TGTGCCAGCAGGAGGAGGGAAGAGACCCAGTACTTC
TRBV20-1	TRBJ2-3	.	.	CSAREGDTQYF	TGCAGTGCTAGAGAAGGAGATACGCAGTATTTT
TRBV29-1	TRBJ2-3	.	.	CSVEDRFETDTQYF	TGCAGCGTTGAAGATCGATTTGAGACAGATACGCAGTATTTT
TRBV11-2	TRBJ2-7	few	.	CASSLAQGTYEQYF	TGTGCCAGCAGCTTGGCACAGGGAACTTACGAGCAGTACTTC
TRBV29-1	TRBJ2-2	few	TRBD1	CSVDRGPGELFF	TGCAGCGTCGACAGGGGGCCGGGGGAGCTGTTTTTT
TRBV6-5	TRBJ2-7	few	TRBD1	CASSYWTGGSYEQYF	TGTGCCAGCAGTTACTGGACAGGGGGCTCCTACGAGCAGTACTTC
TRBV6-5	TRBJ2-5	few	.	CASSYTAGTGETQYF	TGTGCCAGCAGTTACACGGCAGGGACCGGAGAGACCCAGTACTTC
TRBV2	TRBJ2-7	.	.	CASTVGGLYEQYF	TGTGCCAGCACCGTAGGGGGGTTGTACGAGCAGTACTTC
TRBV3-1	TRBJ2-5	few	TRBD1	CAGGTGRQKETQYF	TGTGCCGGCGGGACAGGGAGGCAGAAAGAGACCCAGTACTTC
TRBV19	TRBJ2-1	.	TRBD2	CASRLAGVYQLDEQFF	TGTGCCAGTCGACTAGCGGGAGTGTATCAGTTAGATGAGCAGTTCTTC
TRBV12-3/TRBV12-4	TRBJ2-3	few	TRBD2	CASRGLAGGYTDTQYF	TGTGCCAGCAGAGGCCTAGCGGGAGGGTACACAGATACGCAGTATTTT
TRBV7-6	TRBJ2-5	.	TRBD2	CASGLGWASGRASETQYF	TGTGCCAGCGGCTTAGGTTGGGCTAGCGGGAGGGCTTCGGAGACCCAGTACTTC
TRBV4-3	TRBJ2-1	.	TRBD2	CASSQRLAGDPHEQFF	TGCGCCAGCAGCCAACGACTAGCGGGGGATCCTCATGAGCAGTTCTTC
TRBV6-1	TRBJ1-1	few	TRBD1	CASSRSRQGGMNTEAFF	TGTGCCAGCAGTCGATCCCGACAGGGCGGAATGAACACTGAAGCTTTCTTT
TRBV7-9	TRBJ1-1	.	TRBD1	CASSPDRVRSTEAFF	TGTGCCAGCAGCCCGGACAGGGTTAGGAGCACTGAAGCTTTCTTT
TRBV18	TRBJ1-6	few	TRBD1	CASSPGQGDRSPLHF	TGTGCCAGCTCACCGGGACAGGGGGACAGGTCACCCCTCCACTTT
TRBV12-3/TRBV12-4	TRBJ1-6	many	.	CASSLQGPVSALHF	TGTGCCAGCAGCCTACAGGGCCCGGTCTCCGCGCTCCACTTT
TRBV4-3	TRBJ2-2	.	TRBD1	CASSQDESGTALKGGELFF	TGCGCCAGCAGCCAAGACGAATCCGGGACAGCCTTAAAAGGCGGGGAGCTGTTTTTT
TRBV7-2	TRBJ1-3	few	TRBD1	CASSDIRDRAPNTIYF	TGTGCCAGCAGCGATATTCGGGACAGGGCGCCAAACACCATATATTTT
TRBV29-1	TRBJ2-1	few	TRBD2	CSVVSGSFYNEQFF	TGCAGCGTTGTCAGCGGGAGCTTCTACAATGAGCAGTTCTTC
TRBV7-9	TRBJ2-7	.	.	CASSPPTGRTYEQYF	TGTGCCAGCAGCCCACCGACAGGTCGTACCTACGAGCAGTACTTC
TRBV5-5	TRBJ1-1	.	.	CASSSPGDTEAFF	TGTGCCAGCAGCTCCCCAGGGGACACTGAAGCTTTCTTT
TRBV20-1	TRBJ1-2	.	.	CSADSTDNYGYTF	TGCAGTGCAGATTCGACAGATAACTATGGCTACACCTTC
TRBV30	TRBJ1-6	.	.	CAWSVAAGYNSPLHF	TGTGCCTGGAGTGTCGCTGCAGGCTATAATTCACCCCTCCACTTT
TRBV7-9	TRBJ2-5	few	.	CASSPSLGPLQETQYF	TGTGCCAGCAGCCCCTCGTTAGGGCCACTACAAGAGACCCAGTACTTC
TRBV5-1	TRBJ1-2	few	.	CASSSRGGNNGYTF	TGCGCCAGCAGCTCCCGAGGAGGGAACAATGGCTACACCTTC
TRBV12-3/TRBV12-4	TRBJ2-5	.	TRBD1	CASRSRTGKGETQYF	TGTGCCAGCAGGTCTAGGACAGGGAAGGGGGAGACCCAGTACTTC
TRBV20-1	TRBJ1-1	few	.	CSASPGSDTEAFF	TGCAGTGCTAGTCCGGGGTCGGACACTGAAGCTTTCTTT